The rows below give T cell receptor beta chains drawn from one sample of a study of T cell repertoires in cytomegalovirus infection. Each CDR3 protein is one row after TCRdb ran MiXCR on the reads. The sample has some 940,000 distinct CDR3 sequences; 30% to 40% are singletons. Antigens for these TCRs are unknown. The sample consisted of cultured CD8+ T cells from PBMCs, taken from culture after CMV antigen stimulation. These receptors were collected from a human donor in good health (CMV status not recorded). Some clones in this sample may be carry-over from other donors' samples. The CDR3 runs from the conserved cysteine through the conserved F or W. D genes are given only for firm matches. The size of a clone is reported for some rows only, either as once, few or many, or as a class for expanded clones.

V	size	D	J	CDR3	DNA
TRBV19	-	TRBD1	TRBJ1-1	CASGTLWTGENTEAFF	TGTGCCAGTGGAACTCTATGGACAGGGGAGAACACTGAAGCTTTCTTT
TRBV19	-	-	TRBJ2-5	CASIINPGKETQYF	TGTGCCAGTATTATCAACCCCGGTAAAGAGACCCAGTACTTC
TRBV28	-	-	TRBJ2-1	CASSLPERGGGDEQFF	TGTGCCAGCAGTTTACCGGAAAGGGGGGGTGGGGATGAGCAGTTCTTC
TRBV10-3	few	-	TRBJ2-3	CAISDRMDTDTQYF	TGTGCCATCAGTGATAGGATGGACACAGATACGCAGTATTTT
TRBV20-1	-	TRBD1	TRBJ2-7	CSARQGVRGEQYF	TGCAGTGCCAGACAGGGAGTAAGAGGCGAGCAGTACTTC
TRBV24-1	-	-	TRBJ2-1	CATSWPGQRNEQFF	TGTGCCACCAGTTGGCCGGGGCAGCGGAATGAGCAGTTCTTC
TRBV15	-	-	TRBJ1-4	CATSGMIQGVANEKLFF	TGTGCCACCAGCGGAATGATTCAGGGTGTAGCTAATGAAAAACTGTTTTTT
TRBV5-4	few	TRBD1	TRBJ2-5	CASSPRTGPDQETQYF	TGTGCCAGCAGCCCAAGGACAGGGCCAGATCAAGAGACCCAGTACTTC
TRBV20-1	-	TRBD1	TRBJ1-1	CSAHFSGTGNTEAFF	TGCAGTGCTCACTTTTCCGGGACAGGGAACACTGAAGCTTTCTTT
TRBV5-1	few	-	TRBJ2-1	CASSLERNNEQFF	TGCGCCAGCAGCTTGGAGAGAAACAATGAGCAGTTCTTC
TRBV10-3	-	TRBD2	TRBJ2-5	CAISEETSEPGETQYF	TGTGCCATCAGTGAGGAGACTAGCGAGCCGGGGGAGACCCAGTACTTC
TRBV7-8	-	-	TRBJ2-5	CASSLVTGGQETQYF	TGTGCCAGCAGCTTAGTAACCGGGGGCCAAGAGACCCAGTACTTC
TRBV5-1	-	-	TRBJ2-7	CASSLGGESYEQYF	TGCGCCAGCAGCTTGGGTGGGGAATCCTACGAGCAGTACTTC
TRBV29-1	-	-	TRBJ1-2	CSVYHLTPNYGYTF	TGCAGCGTTTACCATTTGACACCGAACTATGGCTACACCTTC
TRBV2	few	TRBD1	TRBJ1-1	CASSELGQDTEAFF	TGTGCCAGCAGTGAACTGGGACAGGACACTGAAGCTTTCTTT
TRBV5-1	-	-	TRBJ1-2	CASSLAPDNYGYTF	TGCGCCAGCAGCTTGGCTCCTGATAACTATGGCTACACCTTC
TRBV6-1	-	-	TRBJ2-2	CASSDRVGGTGELFF	TGTGCCAGCAGTGATCGGGTAGGGGGGACCGGGGAGCTGTTTTTT
TRBV19	few	TRBD1	TRBJ2-2	CASTLYPLGQGDNGELFF	TGTGCCAGTACCTTATACCCCTTGGGACAGGGTGATAACGGGGAGCTGTTTTTT
TRBV12-3/TRBV12-4	-	-	TRBJ1-1	CASSSAPRNTEAFF	TGTGCCAGCAGTTCAGCACCCCGGAACACTGAAGCTTTCTTT
TRBV7-2	-	-	TRBJ2-1	CASSLNYYNEQFF	TGTGCCAGCAGCCTCAACTACTACAATGAGCAGTTCTTC
TRBV7-6	many	TRBD2	TRBJ2-1	CASSYLLAGSSYNEQFF	TGTGCCAGCAGCTACTTACTAGCGGGGAGCTCCTACAATGAGCAGTTCTTC
TRBV6-1	-	TRBD2	TRBJ2-3	CASNWSSGGKDTQYF	TGTGCCAGCAATTGGAGTAGCGGGGGTAAAGATACGCAGTATTTT
TRBV20-1	-	-	TRBJ2-2	CSARARAGGWAGELFF	TGCAGTGCTAGAGCCAGGGCTGGCGGCTGGGCCGGGGAGCTGTTTTTT
TRBV2	-	-	TRBJ1-6	CASSDRGTPLHF	TGTGCCAGCAGTGACAGAGGGACACCCCTCCACTTT
TRBV27	few	-	TRBJ1-2	CASSTPPNYGYTF	TGTGCCAGCAGTACACCCCCTAACTATGGCTACACCTTC
TRBV24-1	-	-	TRBJ1-5	CATSDLHLNQPQHF	TGTGCCACCAGTGATTTGCACCTGAATCAGCCCCAGCATTTT
TRBV28	few	TRBD2	TRBJ2-5	CASSFGSGAYQETQYF	TGTGCCAGCAGTTTCGGTAGCGGGGCGTACCAAGAGACCCAGTACTTC
TRBV4-1	few	TRBD2	TRBJ2-5	CASSLLSGEVTQYF	TGCGCCAGCAGCCTCCTAAGCGGGGAAGTGACCCAGTACTTC
TRBV18	-	-	TRBJ1-1	CASSLTDPMNTEAFF	TGTGCCAGCTCACTCACGGATCCTATGAACACTGAAGCTTTCTTT
TRBV7-6	-	TRBD1	TRBJ2-2	CASSPIDRASSNTGELFF	TGTGCCAGCAGCCCGATCGACAGGGCCTCCTCTAACACCGGGGAGCTGTTTTTT
TRBV7-8	-	-	TRBJ2-3	CASSLESGSGFSTDTQYF	TGTGCCAGCAGCTTAGAGTCCGGGTCAGGTTTTAGCACAGATACGCAGTATTTT
TRBV11-2	-	TRBD2	TRBJ2-1	CASSVGLASYNEQFF	TGTGCCAGCAGCGTTGGACTAGCTTCCTACAATGAGCAGTTCTTC
TRBV20-1	-	-	TRBJ1-4	CSARDQGRDGEKLFF	TGCAGTGCTAGAGATCAAGGCAGGGATGGCGAAAAACTGTTTTTT